This paragraph covers one TCR beta chain sequence. This entry is derived from a study of blood T cell repertoires in COVID-19. Overall study context: The United States, Italy and Spain provided the acute and convalescent COVID-19 samples. T cells, B-cell-depleted T cells, or PBMCs supplied cDNA or gDNA.

As processed by the authors: Amplification from reference gene primers served as the basis for estimated nucleated cell counts. The method was immunoSEQ multiplex PCR; TCRdb's version includes in-frame clones alone and lacks a portion of them. The V and J calls and clone size were taken over from that table, and D and trimming were inferred from the DNA. This table has roughly 67,000 clones, 65% to 90% appearing once. CDR3 size: 15 residues. Between the trimmed V and J ends, which lost 5 bases and 3 bases, there was a span of 16 bases. The germline V gene encodes CDR1 MNHEY and CDR2 SVGAGI. The receptor was isolated from a man in his fifties with acute or convalescent COVID-19. The chain employs TRBV6-5 and TRBJ2-5, with D possibly TRBD2 on 7 matching bases. The sequencing input was peripheral blood. CDR3: CASSHGGGHEETQYF. In DNA form, the CDR3 reads TGTGCCAGCAGTCATGGGGGGGGCCACGAAGAGACCCAGTACTTC.